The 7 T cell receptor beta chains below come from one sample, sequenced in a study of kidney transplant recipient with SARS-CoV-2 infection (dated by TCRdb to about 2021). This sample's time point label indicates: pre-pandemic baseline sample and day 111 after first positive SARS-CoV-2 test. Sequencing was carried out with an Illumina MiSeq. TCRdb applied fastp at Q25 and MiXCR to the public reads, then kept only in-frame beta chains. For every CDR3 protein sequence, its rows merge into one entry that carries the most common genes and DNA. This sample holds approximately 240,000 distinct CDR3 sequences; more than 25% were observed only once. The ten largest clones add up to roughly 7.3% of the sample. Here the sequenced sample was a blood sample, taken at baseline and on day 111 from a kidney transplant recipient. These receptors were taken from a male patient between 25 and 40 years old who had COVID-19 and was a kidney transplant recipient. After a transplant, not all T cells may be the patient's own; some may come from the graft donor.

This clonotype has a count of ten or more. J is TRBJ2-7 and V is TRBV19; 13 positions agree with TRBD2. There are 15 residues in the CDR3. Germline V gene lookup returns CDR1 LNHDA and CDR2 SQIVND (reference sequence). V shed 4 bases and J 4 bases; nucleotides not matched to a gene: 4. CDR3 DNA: TGTGCCAGTAGTACCGGACTAGCGGGAGCATACGAGCAGTACTTC. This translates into CASSTGLAGAYEQYF. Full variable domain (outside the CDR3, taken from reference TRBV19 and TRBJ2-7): DGGITQSPKYLFRKEGQNVTLSCEQNLNHDAMYWYRQDPGQGLRLIYYSQIVNDFQKGDIAEGYSVSREKKESFPLTVTSAQKNPTAFYLCASSTGLAGAYEQYFGPGTRLTVT.

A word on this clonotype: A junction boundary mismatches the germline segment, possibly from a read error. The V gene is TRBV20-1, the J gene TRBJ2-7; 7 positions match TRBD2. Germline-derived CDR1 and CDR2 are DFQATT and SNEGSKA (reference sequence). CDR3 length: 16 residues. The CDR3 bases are TGCAGTGCCAGAGATAGCTTGTCGGGGGGCTCCTACGAGCAGTACTTC. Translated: CSARDSLSGGSYEQYF.

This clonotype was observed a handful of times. This CDR3 is CARSLVAGKKGKETQYF. The CDR3 nucleotides are TGTGCCAGAAGCTTGGTCGCAGGGAAAAAGGGCAAAGAGACCCAGTACTTC. The chain recombines TRBV5-3 with TRBJ2-5, with D possibly matching TRBD1 (5 bases). TRBV5-3 is annotated as an ORF whose role is uncertain. Trimming took off 0 bases at V and 3 bases at J, with 18 bases between the two ends. The CDR3 length is 17 residues.

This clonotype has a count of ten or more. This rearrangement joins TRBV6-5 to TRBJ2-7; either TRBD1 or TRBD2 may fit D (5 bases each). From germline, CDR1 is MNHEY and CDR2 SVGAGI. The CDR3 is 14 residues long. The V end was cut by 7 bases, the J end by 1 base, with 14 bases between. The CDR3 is CASTGTAASYEQYF. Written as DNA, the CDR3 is TGTGCCAGCACAGGGACGGCGGCTTCCTACGAGCAGTACTTC.

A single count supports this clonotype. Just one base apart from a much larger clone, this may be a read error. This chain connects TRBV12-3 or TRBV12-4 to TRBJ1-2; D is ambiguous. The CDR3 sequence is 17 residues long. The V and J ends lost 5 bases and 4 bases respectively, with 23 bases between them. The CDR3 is CASSGECSFLKTYGYTF. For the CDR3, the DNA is TGTGCCAGCAGTGGTGAATGCAGCTTCCTAAAGACCTATGGCTACACCTTC.

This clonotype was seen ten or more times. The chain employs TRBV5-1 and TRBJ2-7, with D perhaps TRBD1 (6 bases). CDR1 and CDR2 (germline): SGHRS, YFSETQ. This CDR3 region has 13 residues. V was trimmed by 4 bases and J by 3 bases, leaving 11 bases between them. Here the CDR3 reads CASSGGQSYEQYF. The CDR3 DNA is TGCGCCAGCAGCGGAGGACAGAGCTACGAGCAGTACTTC. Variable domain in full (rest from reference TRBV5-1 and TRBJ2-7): KAGVTQTPRYLIKTRGQQVTLSCSPISGHRSVSWYQQTPGQGLQFLFEYFSETQRNKGNFPGRFSGRQFSNSRSEMNVSTLELGDSALYLCASSGGQSYEQYFGPGTRLTVT.

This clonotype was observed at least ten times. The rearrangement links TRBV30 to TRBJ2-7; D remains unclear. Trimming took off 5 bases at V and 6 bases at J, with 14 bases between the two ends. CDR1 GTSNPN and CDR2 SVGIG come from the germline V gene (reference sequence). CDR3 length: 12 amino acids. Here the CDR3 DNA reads TGTGCCTGGGGCGCCTTACTGGGCGAGCAGTACTTC. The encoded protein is CAWGALLGEQYF.